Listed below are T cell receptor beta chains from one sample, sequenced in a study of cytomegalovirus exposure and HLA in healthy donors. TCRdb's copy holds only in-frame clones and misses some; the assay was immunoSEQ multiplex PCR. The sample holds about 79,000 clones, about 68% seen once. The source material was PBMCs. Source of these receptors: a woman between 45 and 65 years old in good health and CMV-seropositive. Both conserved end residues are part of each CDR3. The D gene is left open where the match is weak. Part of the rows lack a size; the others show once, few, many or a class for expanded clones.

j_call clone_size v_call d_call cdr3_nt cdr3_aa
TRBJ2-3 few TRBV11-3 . TGTGCCAGCAGCGGTCTAGACACAGATACGCAGTATTTT CASSGLDTDTQYF
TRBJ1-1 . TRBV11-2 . TGTGCCAGCGGGACATCAGCCCCCGGGACTGAAGCTTTCTTT CASGTSAPGTEAFF
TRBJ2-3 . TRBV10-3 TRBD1 TGTGCCATCAGTGATACAGGGGCGACAGATACGCAGTATTTT CAISDTGATDTQYF
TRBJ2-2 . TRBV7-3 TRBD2 TGTGCCAGCAGCTTCAGCGGGGGAGGAACCGGGGAGCTGTTTTTT CASSFSGGGTGELFF
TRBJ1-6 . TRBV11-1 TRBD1 TGTGCCAGCAGTGCCGACAGGGGAAATTCACCCCTCCACTTT CASSADRGNSPLHF
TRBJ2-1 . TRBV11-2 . TGTGCCAGCGCGGAGGAGGCCATCTACAATGAGCAGTTCTTC CASAEEAIYNEQFF
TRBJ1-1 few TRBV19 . TGTGCCAGTATGGACAGAATGACCTTTGAAGCTTTCTTT CASMDRMTFEAFF
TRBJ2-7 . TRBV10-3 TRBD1 TGTGCCATCGGGGACGGGACAGTCTCCTACGAGCAGTACTTC CAIGDGTVSYEQYF
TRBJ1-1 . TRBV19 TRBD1 TGTGCCAGTAGTATTTTCAACAGGGGTGAAGCTTTCTTT CASSIFNRGEAFF
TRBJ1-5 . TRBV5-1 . TGCGCCAGCAGCCCGGAGGGACTTCGTCCCCAGCATTTT CASSPEGLRPQHF
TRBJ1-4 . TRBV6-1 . TGTGCCAGCATAAGATCCGGGATCCCTAATGAAAAACTGTTTTTT CASIRSGIPNEKLFF
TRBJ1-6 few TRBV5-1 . TGCGCCAGCAGCTTGGGGGACGGGGGAGGTAATTCACCCCTCCACTTT CASSLGDGGGNSPLHF
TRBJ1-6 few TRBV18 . TGTGCCAGCTCACCAGGGGGGAATTCACCCCTCCACTTT CASSPGGNSPLHF
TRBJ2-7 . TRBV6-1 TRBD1 TGTGCCAGCAGTGACCGGGACAGCCCCTACGAGCAGTACTTC CASSDRDSPYEQYF
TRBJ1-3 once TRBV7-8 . TGTGCCAGCAGCTCAACGGGATCTGGAAACACCATATATTTT CASSSTGSGNTIYF
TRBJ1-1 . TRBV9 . TGTGCCAGCAGCCCGAACCCAGGGTTGGGCACTGAAGCTTTCTTT CASSPNPGLGTEAFF
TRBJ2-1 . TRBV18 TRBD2 TGTGCCAGCTCACCGGAACTAGCGGGGGACAATGAGCAGTTCTTC CASSPELAGDNEQFF
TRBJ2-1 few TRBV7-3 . TGTGCCAGCAGTTTCGCAGGGGATGCACGTTACAATGAGCAGTTCTTC CASSFAGDARYNEQFF
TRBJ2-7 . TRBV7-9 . TGTTCCAGCAGCTTAGCCAACTACGAGCAGTACTTC CSSSLANYEQYF
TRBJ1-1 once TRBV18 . TGTGCCAGCTCACCGACAGAGGTGGTAGCAGCTTTCTTT CASSPTEVVAAFF
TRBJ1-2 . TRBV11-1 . TGTGCCAGCAGTCAGTCTAACTATGGCTACACCTTC CASSQSNYGYTF
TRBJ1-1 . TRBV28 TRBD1 TGTGCCAGCAGCGAGGGACAGGGGACCACTGAAGCTTTCTTT CASSEGQGTTEAFF
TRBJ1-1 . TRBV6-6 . TGTGCCAGCAGTCGTATCACTGAAGCTTTCTTT CASSRITEAFF
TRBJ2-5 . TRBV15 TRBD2 TGTGCCACCAGCAGTAAGGGAGGGACCGAGACCCAGTACTTC CATSSKGGTETQYF
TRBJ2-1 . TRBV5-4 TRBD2 TGTGCCAGCAGCTTAACTAGCGGAAGCAAGTCCAATGAGCAGTTCTTC CASSLTSGSKSNEQFF
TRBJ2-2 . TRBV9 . TGTGCCAGCAGCGTAGCTGGAGGGGGCAACACCGGGGAGCTGTTTTTT CASSVAGGGNTGELFF
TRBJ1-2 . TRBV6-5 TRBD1 TGTGCCAGCAGTTATCCGACAGGGGAAAGCTATGGCTACACCTTC CASSYPTGESYGYTF
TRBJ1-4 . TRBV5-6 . TGTGCCAGCAGCTTGGCCGGAGGGCAGGATGAAAAACTGTTTTTT CASSLAGGQDEKLFF
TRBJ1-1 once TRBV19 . TGTGCCAGTAGTACAGGGCCAAGCACGACTGAAGCTTTCTTT CASSTGPSTTEAFF
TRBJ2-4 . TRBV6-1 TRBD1 TGTGCCAGCAGTGAACTCGACAGGGTGAGCATTCAGTACTTC CASSELDRVSIQYF
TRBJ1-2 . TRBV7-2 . TGTGCCAGCAGCTTTCAATCCAACTATGGCTACACCTTC CASSFQSNYGYTF
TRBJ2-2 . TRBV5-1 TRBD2 TGCGCCAGCAGCTTGGTCGGGGGGGTCGCCGGGGAGCTGTTTTTT CASSLVGGVAGELFF
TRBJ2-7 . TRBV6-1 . TGTGCCAGCAGTGAACAGGGTGGCGACGAGCAGTACTTC CASSEQGGDEQYF